The text below deals with one T cell receptor beta chain. Profiled with immunoSEQ multiplex PCR; TCRdb holds only in-frame clones, not every one. The sample has roughly 120,000 clones; roughly 85% are singletons. This sample stems from a study of T cell responses to AZD1222 COVID-19 vaccine. The germline gives CDR1 SNHLY, CDR2 FYNNEI. Trimming stripped 3 bases from V and 7 bases from J, with 12 bases between. This CDR3 spans 14 amino acids. This receptor was taken from an adult in good health. The input for sequencing was peripheral blood, taken on day 0 of AZD1222 vaccination. This chain joins TRBV2 and TRBJ1-4; D ambiguous. CDR3 in DNA: TGTGCCAGCAGTGAGGGCAGGATGGGTGAAAAACTGTTTTTT. Its protein product is CASSEGRMGEKLFF.